The 17 T cell receptor beta chains below were found in one sample sequenced in a study of CD8+ T cells in alopecia areata. Investigators isolated RNA and reverse transcribed it into cDNA to act as the sequencing template. Method: immunoSEQ multiplex PCR; TCRdb's copy keeps in-frame clones and lacks some. The sample lists hundreds of thousands of clones, approximately 72% occurring once. Treatment noted: oral pan-JAK inhibitor, 5-10 mg twice daily. This specimen consisted of CD4+ T cells sorted from blood, obtained at approximately week 42, from a patient treated with tofacitinib. These receptors came from a human donor with alopecia areata.

The chain employs TRBV19 and TRBJ1-4; D gene unclear. Germline V lookup: CDR1 LNHDA, CDR2 SQIVND (reference sequence). Trimming stripped 10 bases from V and 4 bases from J, with 10 bases between. This CDR3 is built from 12 residues. As DNA, the CDR3 is TGTGCCACTCAAGGGTATAATGAAAAACTGTTTTTT. Encoded protein: CATQGYNEKLFF.

The chain recombines TRBV25-1 with TRBJ1-2; 7 bases align to TRBD1. V was clipped by 8 bases and J by 2 bases; unmatched bases: 11. The CDR3 is 15 amino acids. From germline, CDR1 is MGHDK and CDR2 SYGVNS. CDR3 in DNA: TGTGCCAGCGGGGACAGCCAACTGGGAAACTATGGCTACACCTTC. Translated, it gives CASGDSQLGNYGYTF.

The table lists this clone with many counts. This sequence joins TRBV7-2 and TRBJ1-1, with D tentatively TRBD1 (6 bases). Germline CDR1 SGHTA, CDR2 FQGNSA. The CDR3 spans 13 residues. Trimming stripped 2 bases from V and 6 bases from J, with 10 bases between. The CDR3: CASSLSQGPEAFF. The CDR3 nucleotides are TGTGCCAGCAGCTTAAGTCAGGGGCCTGAAGCTTTCTTT.

This clone was found a few times. V and J are TRBV7-2 and TRBJ2-6; D uncertain. Germline CDR1 SGHTA, CDR2 FQGNSA. V lost 4 bases to trimming and J lost 2 bases, with 12 bases between them. This CDR3 is 16 amino acids long. The CDR3 DNA follows: TGTGCCAGCAGCTCTCAGACAATTGCTGGGGCCAACGTCCTGACTTTC. This encodes CASSSQTIAGANVLTF. Full variable domain (outside the CDR3, taken from reference TRBV7-2 and TRBJ2-6): GAGVSQSPSNKVTEKGKDVELRCDPISGHTALYWYRQSLGQGLEFLIYFQGNSAPDKSGLPSDRFSAERTGGSVSTLTIQRTQQEDSAVYLCASSSQTIAGANVLTFGAGSRLTVL.

The CDR3 sequence is CASSYWNDSPLHF. The CDR3 region has the DNA TGTGCCAGCAGCTATTGGAATGATTCACCCCTCCACTTT. This sequence joins TRBV11-3 and TRBJ1-6; D call uncertain. Germline lookup yields CDR1 SGHNT and CDR2 YENEEA. The length of the CDR3 is 13 residues. V lost 4 bases to trimming and J lost 8 bases, with 9 bases between them.

V gene TRBV18 combines with J gene TRBJ2-7; 8 bases map to TRBD1. Germline values: CDR1 KGHSH, CDR2 LQKENI. Unmatched junction bases numbered 6, after V lost 0 bases and J lost 5 bases. CDR3 length: 15 amino acids. The chain's CDR3 is CASSPPLSGGHEQYF. CDR3 DNA: TGTGCCAGCTCACCACCCCTCTCAGGGGGCCACGAGCAGTACTTC.

The chain's CDR3 is CSATGGSGQPQHF. For the CDR3, the DNA is TGCAGCGCCACAGGGGGCTCAGGTCAGCCCCAGCATTTT. The chain links TRBV29-1 to TRBJ1-5; TRBD1 aligns across 9 bases. CDR3 length equals 13 residues. The germline V gene encodes CDR1 SQVTM and CDR2 ANQGSEA. Trimming took 7 bases from V and 6 from J; bases not matched to a gene: 7.

The rearrangement links TRBV27 to TRBJ2-4; the match to TRBD2 covers 11 bases. Germline-derived CDR1 and CDR2 are MNHEY and SMNVEV (reference sequence). The CDR3 has 19 residues. V lost 5 bases, J lost 0 bases, and 12 bases stayed unmatched. CDR3 amino acids: CASSGGLAENSLAKNIQYF. CDR3 coding DNA: TGTGCCAGCAGTGGGGGACTAGCGGAAAACTCACTAGCCAAAAACATTCAGTACTTC.

V is TRBV10-3 and J is TRBJ2-7, with TRBD1 matching 7 bases. This CDR3 is 15 amino acids long. Germline CDR1 and CDR2: ENHRY and SYGVKD. The trim removed 4 bases at V and 0 bases at J, leaving 6 bases unmatched. The CDR3 DNA follows: TGTGCCATCAGTGGGAGGCAGGGGGTCTCCTACGAGCAGTACTTC. Translation: CAISGRQGVSYEQYF.

The table lists this clone with a few counts. The genes are TRBV25-1 and TRBJ1-2; no clear D. Germline V gene sequence: CDR1 MGHDK, CDR2 SYGVNS. The germline V and J ends were trimmed by 5 bases and 5 bases, with 9 bases remaining between them. The CDR3 is 12 residues long. In DNA, the CDR3 is TGTGCCAGCAGTAGCAGACCGTATGGCTACACCTTC. Its protein product is CASSSRPYGYTF.

The gene calls are TRBV20-1 and TRBJ2-4; D gene unclear. Trimming stripped 6 bases from V and 1 base from J, with 4 bases between. This CDR3 comprises 11 residues. The germline V gene encodes CDR1 DFQATT and CDR2 SNEGSKA (reference sequence). In DNA form, the CDR3 reads TGCAGTGCAGGGGCCAAAAACATTCAGTACTTC. It yields the protein CSAGAKNIQYF.

This clone was detected only a few times. CDR3 nucleotide sequence: TGTGCCAGCAGCTTGTGGGAAGTTGATCCTAACTATGGCTACACCTTC. Translated, it gives CASSLWEVDPNYGYTF. The V gene is TRBV5-7, the J gene TRBJ1-2; D unclear. TRBV5-7 is treated as an ORF (open reading frame) with a function not yet certain. This CDR3 has 16 amino acids. The V and J ends lost 1 base and 0 bases respectively, with 13 bases between them.

The gene calls are TRBV7-6 and TRBJ2-2, with TRBD1 identical over 8 bases. Trimming removed 5 bases from V and 6 bases from J; junction bases left unmatched: 8. Germline CDR1 and CDR2: SGHVS and FNYEAQ. This CDR3 is built from 15 residues. The CDR3 DNA is TGTGCCAGCAGCCCCCAGGGGACAGGCGCCGGGGAGCTGTTTTTT. Translation gives CASSPQGTGAGELFF.

This chain uses TRBV27 with TRBJ2-3, with 7 nucleotides matching TRBD1. Germline lookup yields CDR1 MNHEY and CDR2 SMNVEV (reference sequence). The CDR3 extends over 15 amino acids. V shed 3 bases, J shed 4 bases, and the junction held 7 bases outside the gene matches. CDR3 sequence reads: CASSFRDRIPDTQYF. DNA for the CDR3: TGTGCCAGCAGTTTCAGGGACAGAATTCCAGATACGCAGTATTTT.

This chain joins TRBV18 and TRBJ1-5, with D possibly matching TRBD1 (6 bases). Trimming removed 6 bases from V and 4 bases from J, with 13 bases in between. This CDR3 is 14 amino acids long. In germline, CDR1 is KGHSH, CDR2 LQKENI. The CDR3 DNA sequence: TGTGCCAGCTCCCTCGACAGGATAAATCAGCCCCAGCATTTT. It translates to CASSLDRINQPQHF.

The chain carries TRBV27 and TRBJ1-2; D unresolved. Germline V gene sequence: CDR1 MNHEY, CDR2 SMNVEV (reference sequence). This CDR3 is built from 14 residues. V shed 2 bases and J shed 5 bases, with 12 bases lying between them. The CDR3 reads CASSLLAPPYGYTF. Here the CDR3 DNA reads TGTGCCAGCAGTTTACTGGCCCCACCATATGGCTACACCTTC.

A remark on this clone: Other DNA sequences from this sample encode an identical CDR3 as well. The gene calls are TRBV4-3 and TRBJ1-2; unclear D gene. CDR1 is LGHNA and CDR2 is YSLEER in the germline V gene. The CDR3 length is 13 residues. Trimming shortened V by 0 bases and J by 4 bases, and 6 bases separated the two germline ends. CDR3 bases: TGCGCCAGCAGCCAAGATCTTTCCTATGGCTACACCTTC. It yields the protein CASSQDLSYGYTF.